This T cell receptor beta chain was sequenced during a study of glioma-infiltrating T cells. Study-wide context: Glioma patients had dexamethasone for six or fewer days before surgery. Sequencing aimed for about 4.5- to 11-fold coverage of roughly one million peripheral T cells.

TCR alpha and beta CDR3 regions were amplified from RNA using iRepertoire nested multiplex PCR. Using its own MiXCR run on the multiplex PCR reads, TCRdb lists one record per CDR3 protein. This table has more than 300,000 distinct CDR3 sequences, 41% appearing once. Overall study findings and caveats: Non-neoplastic patients had below-expected tissue-blood divergence, while all gliomas exceeded expectation. Shared blood CDR3 signature motifs marked patients with low tissue-blood divergence.

Germline values: CDR1 MNHEY, CDR2 SMNVEV (reference sequence). Trimming left V 3 bases short and J 2 bases short, with 8 bases between. The CDR3 loop spans 15 amino acids. This clonotype has a handful of counts. What it recognizes is unknown. The chain recombines TRBV27 with TRBJ2-6; D is uncertain. Source material: glioma tissue, nonneoplastic brain tissue, or PBMCs (not recorded which). The TCR sequence derives from a human donor with low-grade glioma or glioblastoma, undergoing nonglioma brain surgery, or in good health (not recorded which). CDR3 residues: CASSLSRAGANVLTF. CDR3 DNA: TGTGCCAGCAGTTTGAGTAGGGCTGGGGCCAACGTCCTGACTTTC.